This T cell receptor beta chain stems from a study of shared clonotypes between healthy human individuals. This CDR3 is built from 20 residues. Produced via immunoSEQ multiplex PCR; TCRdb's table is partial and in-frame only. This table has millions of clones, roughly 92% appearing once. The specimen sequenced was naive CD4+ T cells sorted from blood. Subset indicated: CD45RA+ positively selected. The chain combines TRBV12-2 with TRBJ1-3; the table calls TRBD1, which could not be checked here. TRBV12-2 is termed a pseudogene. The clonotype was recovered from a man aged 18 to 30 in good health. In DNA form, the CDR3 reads TGTGCAAGTCGCAAGACGGGTAGGGGGCGCGGGATTAGGTCTGGAAACACCATATATTTT. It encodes CASRKTGRGRGIRSGNTIYF.